A single sample gave rise to the 7 T cell receptor beta chains below, sequenced in a study of T cells after yellow fever vaccination. One entry per CDR3 protein, called by TCRdb with MiXCR from the 5' RACE reads. In the table there are approximately 260,000 distinct CDR3 sequences, around 13% of which are singletons. The material sequenced was CD4+ T cells sorted from PBMCs, taken 45 days after the yellow fever booster vaccination. These receptors all come from a man aged 30 to 39 who received the YFV17D yellow fever vaccine.

The chain uses TRBV11-2 and TRBJ2-5; a possible D gene is TRBD1 (6 bases). V lost 3 bases, J lost 7 bases, and 12 bases lay in between. Germline V CDR1 and CDR2: SGHAT, FQNNGV. CDR3 length: 13 amino acids. CDR3 protein: CASSLGALGTQYF. In DNA, the CDR3 is TGTGCCAGCAGCTTGGGGGCTCTGGGGACCCAGTACTTC. Variable domain in full (rest from reference TRBV11-2 and TRBJ2-5): EAGVAQSPRYKIIEKRQSVAFWCNPISGHATLYWYQQILGQGPKLLIQFQNNGVVDDSQLPKDRFSAERLKGVDSTLKIQPAKLEDSAVYLCASSLGALGTQYFGPGTRLLVL.

This clonotype was found a few times. This chain links TRBV5-6 with TRBJ2-1, with D possibly matching TRBD2 (6 bases). Trimming shortened V by 1 base and J by 0 bases, and 11 bases separated the two germline ends. The CDR3 is 16 residues long. Per the germline V gene, CDR1 is SGHDT and CDR2 is YYEEEE. Here the CDR3 DNA reads TGTGCCAGCAGCTTGCGAGGGAGGAGCTCCTACAATGAGCAGTTCTTC. Translated, it gives CASSLRGRSSYNEQFF.

The chain recombines TRBV6-2 or TRBV6-3 with TRBJ2-1; TRBD2 aligns across 11 bases. The germline CDR1 and CDR2 sequences are MNHEY and SVGEGT. V lost 5 bases, J lost 6 bases, and 6 bases stayed unmatched. The CDR3 consists of 15 residues. CDR3 residues: CASSASGGTVNEQFF. CDR3 DNA: TGTGCCAGCAGTGCTAGCGGGGGGACGGTCAATGAGCAGTTCTTC.

This clonotype has just a few counts. V is TRBV10-3 and J is TRBJ2-5; tentatively, D is TRBD1 or TRBD2 (5 bases each). The CDR3 extends over 15 amino acids. Trimming took 0 bases from V and 1 from J, leaving 9 bases between them. CDR1 is ENHRY and CDR2 is SYGVKD in the germline V gene. The CDR3 sequence: CAISESGTTQETQYF. Here the CDR3 DNA reads TGTGCCATCAGTGAGTCAGGGACCACCCAAGAGACCCAGTACTTC.

With respect to this clonotype: A read error may produce the germline difference seen at one junction end. V is TRBV6-7 and J is TRBJ2-3; perhaps TRBD2 as D (5 bases). TRBV6-7 is an ORF; its function is uncertain. This CDR3 contains 19 residues. For the CDR3, the DNA is TGTGCCAGAAGTTACTCGATAGATTACGGACCCAAGGAGGAGGATACGCAGTATTTT. Its translation is CARSYSIDYGPKEEDTQYF.

V and J are TRBV30 and TRBJ2-7; D is possibly TRBD2 (5 bases). Deletions cut 3 bases from V and 6 bases from J, with 21 bases between. Germline V gives CDR1 GTSNPN, CDR2 SVGIG (reference sequence). The CDR3 extends over 15 amino acids. CDR3 bases: TGTGCCTGGAGGTATAGCGTGAGCCCACCCACCGAGCAGTACTTC. Protein sequence: CAWRYSVSPPTEQYF.

The chain has TRBV6-5 and TRBJ2-3; D perhaps matches TRBD2 (6 bases). V was trimmed by 0 bases and J by 6 bases, leaving 10 bases between them. Germline assignment: CDR1 MNHEY and CDR2 SVGAGI. The CDR3 is 14 amino acids. The CDR3 sequence: CASSYSDGGDTQYF. CDR3 nucleotide sequence: TGTGCCAGCAGTTACTCAGATGGGGGGGATACGCAGTATTTT.